This T cell receptor beta chain was obtained from a study of CD8+CD57+ T cells in acquired aplastic anemia (dated by TCRdb to between 2018 and 2020). Context from the whole study: DNA extracted from sorted CD4+ and CD8+ cells had a mean of around 3 ug, with a range of about 0.18 to 27.4 ug. CD8+CD57+ expansion was defined as a frequency above the mean frequency observed in healthy subjects.

From a lookup of the germline V gene (reference sequence), CDR1 and CDR2 are DFQATT and SNEGSKA. A distance of 11 bases separates the germline ends of V and J, which lose 2 bases and 9 bases respectively. From its cysteine to its phenylalanine, the CDR3 spans 12 amino acids. Just the 36-base CDR3 DNA is kept, in frame starting at base 1. Genomic DNA served as template for TCR beta VDJ combination and CDR3 sequence profiling. TCR repertoire sequencing was run on an Illumina HiSeq 2000. Per the source publication's procedure: TRBV/TRBJ rearrangement plots, CDR3 size and DJ length profiles, and Simpson's diversity index were used to evaluate the repertoires. The most abundant DNA sequence in the deep sequencing data was taken as the immunodominant clone. CDR3 amino acid sequences were screened for sharing across subjects and compared with published repertoires and the VDJdb database. In-frame beta chains were kept once TCRdb had trimmed the public reads at Q25 with fastp and called clones with MiXCR. Each CDR3 protein appears once, grouped with its most common genes and DNA. The V and J calls here are based on TCRdb, not the publication. The sample contains approximately 190,000 distinct CDR3 sequences, roughly half of them found a single time. Clones ranked in the top ten supply approximately 9.4% of the sample.

The count of this clonotype is one. There is no known antigen for this receptor. Base qualities are missing; no much larger clone stands one base away. One read amounts to weak evidence. Flow cytometry had shown CD8+CD57+ cell expansion in the patients selected for sequencing. Severe acquired aplastic anemia was diagnosed in all patients according to International Study of Aplastic Anemia and Agranulocytosis and Camitta criteria. Patients had received no therapy at the time of blood sampling. The study deep-sequenced TCR repertoires of sorted CD4+ and CD8+ blood T cells from severe aplastic anemia patients and healthy subjects. In the USA, patient enrollment took place under clinicaltrials.gov protocols 00001620, 01623167, 00001397, 00071045, 00081523 and 00961064. Ficoll-Paque density gradient centrifugation was used to isolate peripheral blood mononuclear cells. CD4+ and CD8+ T cells were sorted by FACS or magnetic beads before DNA extraction.

Results and caveats for the whole study, not just this receptor: Although roughly 30 CD8+ CDR3 sequences were shared by patients and controls, these sequences appeared highly expressed in patients and within the immunodominant clones of patients. Patients and healthy controls showed no significant difference in CD8+ Simpson's diversity (P=0.060).

The source of this sequence is a human donor with aplastic anemia. The chain couples TRBV20-1 to TRBJ2-1; TRBD2 is perhaps the D gene, given 5 matching bases. The sequenced sample consisted of sorted CD4+, CD8+, or CD8+CD57+ T cells (not recorded which) from PBMCs. CDR3 sequence: CSARRSESEQFF. The nucleotides read TGCAGTGCTAGACGTAGCGAGTCTGAGCAGTTCTTC.